One and the same sample provided the 6 T cell receptor beta chains below, sequenced in a study of beta chain features in type 1 diabetes. Every isolated RNA sample was fully reverse transcribed, so sequencing captured expressed TCRB transcripts. Libraries were prepared by immunoSEQ multiplex PCR; TCRdb keeps only in-frame clonotypes and omits some of them. The sample lists 150,000 or so clones; about 51% were seen once. Sequencing was done on a sample of Tregs from blood. These receptors were obtained from a man aged 18 to 29 in good health.

This clone was detected a few times. The genes are TRBV7-2 and TRBJ2-7, with a possible D match to TRBD1 (5 bases). Germline CDR1 reads SGHTA; CDR2 reads FQGNSA. Trimming took 5 bases from V and 6 from J, leaving 17 bases between them. CDR3 length: 14 amino acids. The CDR3 DNA is TGTGCCAGCAGCCCAGGGTTCCCCAAGACCGAGCAGTACTTC. It codes for CASSPGFPKTEQYF.

V is TRBV29-1 and J is TRBJ1-2, with a possible D match to TRBD1 (5 bases). V lost 7 bases and J 4 bases, leaving 10 bases between the germline ends. The CDR3 sequence is 11 residues long. Germline CDR1 is SQVTM and CDR2 is ANQGSEA. Here the CDR3 reads CSAGLFYGYTF. The CDR3 nucleotides are TGCAGCGCGGGACTGTTCTATGGCTACACCTTC.

This clone came up a few times. The V call is TRBV5-4, the J call TRBJ1-1; D remains unclear. Trimming removed 0 bases at V and 10 bases at J, with 13 bases between. Germline lookup yields CDR1 SGHNT and CDR2 YYREEE (reference sequence). This CDR3 has 13 amino acids. The CDR3 bases are TGTGCCAGCAGCTTGGACAGCCAGAGTCGAGCTTTCTTT. Amino acids: CASSLDSQSRAFF.

The J gene is TRBJ1-1, the V gene TRBV18, with D perhaps matching TRBD1 (5 bases). CDR3 length: 14 amino acids. Germline values: CDR1 KGHSH, CDR2 LQKENI. Trimming took 3 bases from V and 6 from J, leaving 14 bases between them. The CDR3, as DNA: TGTGCCAGCTCACCGCGGCAGGGTAACGCTGAAGCTTTCTTT. Amino acid sequence: CASSPRQGNAEAFF.

This clone was seen more than once but under ten times. This rearrangement joins TRBV11-1 to TRBJ1-2, with D possibly matching TRBD1 (5 bases). This CDR3 is built from 15 residues. Trimming took off 2 bases at V and 6 bases at J, with 16 bases between the two ends. The V gene's germline CDR1 is SGHAT and CDR2 FQDESV (reference sequence). The chain's CDR3 is CASSLLGGEADGYTF. For the CDR3, the DNA is TGTGCCAGCAGCTTATTAGGAGGGGAAGCGGATGGCTACACCTTC.

This chain connects TRBV6-1 to TRBJ2-7; 9 nucleotides agree with TRBD1. From germline, CDR1 is MNHNS and CDR2 SASEGT. J was trimmed by 6 bases and V by 10 bases; bases with no gene match: 10. The CDR3 extends over 13 amino acids. CDR3 in DNA: TGTGCCACCCTACAGGGGGCCATGGGCGAGCAGTACTTC. Encoded protein: CATLQGAMGEQYF.